The entry that follows covers one TCR beta chain sequence. Its antigen remains unknown. These data belong to a study of PD-1 blockade in mismatch repair-deficient tumors. Study-wide context: Enrolled about 2012-2017, patients had progressing, pretreated mismatch repair-deficient cancers of 12 to 13 types.

Generated by immunoSEQ multiplex PCR, the TCRdb table keeps only in-frame clones and is missing some. This table has about 25,000 clones, 84% appearing once. PCR or immunohistochemistry showed mismatch repair deficiency in every enrolled patient. Study results and limitations: Tumor-resident clones, often absent from pretreatment blood, expanded after pembrolizumab and then contracted.

This TCR was sampled from an adult with mismatch repair-deficient cancer. Material: PBMCs, obtained before pembrolizumab treatment.

The CDR3 protein is CASSLVPPRGVNTEAFF. CDR3 nucleotide sequence: TGTGCCAGCAGCTTAGTCCCCCCCAGGGGGGTGAACACTGAAGCTTTCTTT. V and J are TRBV7-2 and TRBJ1-1; 7 bases fit TRBD1. J was trimmed by 0 bases and V by 1 base; bases with no gene match: 8. The CDR3 loop spans 17 amino acids. Germline V gene data show CDR1 as SGHTA and CDR2 as FQGNSA.